A selection of T cell receptor beta chains follows, all from one sample in a study of blood T cell repertoires in COVID-19. This table comes from immunoSEQ multiplex PCR, and its TCRdb copy is limited to in-frame clones, with some not included. This sample has roughly 270,000 clones, with 85% found just once. The sequenced material came from peripheral blood. The receptor source for this set is a man aged 45-65 years with active or convalescent COVID-19. Both conserved end residues are part of each CDR3. D genes are given only for firm matches. Size is stated for part of the rows, as once, few or many counts, or as a class when the clone is expanded.

V gene	D gene	clone size	J gene	CDR3 protein	CDR3 DNA
TRBV27	NA	NA	TRBJ2-7	CASSSKAGARSSYEQYF	TGTGCCAGCAGTTCAAAGGCAGGGGCGAGGAGCTCCTACGAGCAGTACTTC
TRBV28	TRBD2	NA	TRBJ2-7	CASRATSGFTYEQYF	TGTGCCAGCAGAGCGACTAGCGGATTCACCTACGAGCAGTACTTC
TRBV5-4	NA	NA	TRBJ2-1	CASSLALLGSWTEQFF	TGTGCCAGCAGCTTGGCCTTGTTGGGGAGTTGGACTGAGCAGTTCTTC
TRBV7-9	TRBD1	NA	TRBJ1-4	CASSLILTGGATNEKLFF	TGTGCCAGCAGCTTAATCCTCACAGGGGGTGCAACTAATGAAAAACTGTTTTTT
TRBV9	NA	NA	TRBJ1-2	CASSESGVNYGYTF	TGTGCCAGCAGCGAGTCAGGGGTTAACTATGGCTACACCTTC
TRBV15	TRBD2	once	TRBJ2-5	CATSRDGGLAGGLFQETQYF	TGTGCCACCAGCAGAGATGGGGGACTAGCGGGAGGCCTATTCCAAGAGACCCAGTACTTC
TRBV2	TRBD2	NA	TRBJ2-3	CASSKTGLAGNTDTQYF	TGTGCCAGCTCCAAAACGGGACTAGCGGGGAACACAGATACGCAGTATTTT
TRBV5-4	TRBD1	NA	TRBJ2-7	CASSRGQGVSYEQYF	TGTGCCAGCAGCCGGGGACAGGGGGTCTCCTACGAGCAGTACTTC
TRBV5-6	NA	once	TRBJ2-2	CASSRWGDLQAGELFF	TGTGCCAGCAGCAGGTGGGGGGACCTCCAGGCCGGGGAGCTGTTTTTT
TRBV7-8	NA	NA	TRBJ2-7	CASSLEVGGWYEQYF	TGTGCCAGCAGCTTAGAGGTGGGAGGCTGGTACGAGCAGTACTTC
TRBV2	TRBD2	NA	TRBJ2-1	CASSGLASGSVVNQQFF	TGTGCCAGCAGTGGCTTGGCTAGCGGGAGTGTCGTGAACCAGCAGTTCTTC
TRBV27	TRBD2	NA	TRBJ2-4	CASRWREVQYF	TGTGCCAGCAGATGGCGGGAGGTCCAGTACTTC
TRBV4-1	TRBD1	few	TRBJ2-1	CASSQVIQGGSYNEQFF	TGCGCCAGCAGCCAAGTAATACAGGGGGGCTCCTACAATGAGCAGTTCTTC
TRBV5-1	NA	NA	TRBJ1-1	CASSLNRANTEAFF	TGCGCCAGCAGCTTAAACAGGGCGAACACTGAAGCTTTCTTT
TRBV19	NA	NA	TRBJ1-2	CASRIGPTGNGYTF	TGTGCCAGTAGGATCGGACCCACAGGAAATGGCTACACCTTC
TRBV5-1	TRBD1	NA	TRBJ1-2	CASSLAGGSYGYTF	TGCGCCAGCAGCTTGGCAGGGGGCAGTTATGGCTACACCTTC
TRBV28	TRBD2	NA	TRBJ2-7	CASSFGTSDSYEQYF	TGTGCCAGCAGTTTCGGGACTAGCGACTCCTACGAGCAGTACTTC
TRBV10-3	TRBD1	NA	TRBJ2-7	CAISEGGTGSYEQYF	TGTGCCATCAGTGAGGGTGGGACAGGATCCTACGAGCAGTACTTC
TRBV11-3	TRBD1	once	TRBJ2-3	CASSPGTGRDTQYF	TGTGCCAGCAGCCCGGGGACAGGGCGAGATACGCAGTATTTT
TRBV7-2	TRBD1	NA	TRBJ2-1	CASTDRVTRGEQFF	TGTGCCAGTACCGACAGGGTGACGAGGGGTGAGCAGTTCTTC
TRBV9	TRBD2	NA	TRBJ2-1	CASSVFGGRADEQFF	TGTGCCAGCAGCGTATTTGGAGGGAGGGCCGATGAGCAGTTCTTC
TRBV9	NA	NA	TRBJ1-2	CASSVGLDNYGYTF	TGTGCCAGCAGCGTAGGTCTTGACAATTACGGCTACACCTTC
TRBV4-1	NA	NA	TRBJ2-3	CASSQDWRSSPASTDTQYF	TGCGCCAGCAGCCAAGATTGGAGGTCAAGCCCAGCAAGCACAGATACGCAGTATTTT
TRBV7-9	TRBD2	NA	TRBJ2-2	CASSPGLAQNTGELFF	TGTGCCAGCAGCCCGGGACTAGCTCAGAACACCGGGGAGCTGTTTTTT
TRBV10-3	TRBD1	few	TRBJ1-4	CAISERQGSEKLFF	TGTGCCATCAGTGAGCGACAGGGAAGCGAAAAACTGTTTTTT
TRBV9	NA	NA	TRBJ2-1	CASSVGGAPSSYNEQFF	TGTGCCAGCAGCGTTGGTGGGGCGCCGAGCTCCTACAATGAGCAGTTCTTC
TRBV10-2	TRBD1	NA	TRBJ2-1	CATRTGDNEQFF	TGCGCCACCCGGACAGGGGACAATGAGCAGTTCTTC
TRBV9	TRBD2	NA	TRBJ2-1	CASSGLAGGYNEQFF	TGTGCCAGCAGCGGCTTAGCGGGAGGGTACAATGAGCAGTTCTTC
TRBV28	TRBD2	NA	TRBJ2-7	CASSSLSGITPEQYF	TGTGCCAGCAGTTCTCTTAGCGGGATTACACCCGAGCAGTACTTC
TRBV27	TRBD2	NA	TRBJ2-1	CASSLPRTSGDYNEQFF	TGTGCCAGCAGTTTACCAAGGACTAGCGGAGATTACAATGAGCAGTTCTTC
TRBV7-3	TRBD2	once	TRBJ2-1	CASSLGVAGGYYNEQFF	TGTGCCAGCAGCTTAGGGGTAGCGGGAGGGTATTACAATGAGCAGTTCTTC
TRBV5-1	NA	NA	TRBJ1-1	CASSTTQGSVTEAFF	TGCGCCAGCAGCACGACTCAGGGCTCGGTCACTGAAGCTTTCTTT
TRBV4-3	TRBD1	NA	TRBJ1-1	CASSLKTGYRTEAFF	TGCGCCAGCAGCCTTAAGACAGGGTATCGAACTGAAGCTTTCTTT
TRBV6-1	NA	NA	TRBJ2-1	CASSEIQGVSEQFF	TGTGCCAGCAGTGAAATACAGGGAGTTAGTGAGCAGTTCTTC
TRBV4-3	TRBD1	NA	TRBJ1-2	CASSHEGAAVANYGYTF	TGCGCCAGCAGCCACGAGGGGGCGGCCGTAGCTAACTATGGCTACACCTTC
TRBV10-3	NA	NA	TRBJ1-2	CAISDPWGGVRGYTF	TGTGCCATCAGTGACCCCTGGGGCGGAGTAAGGGGCTACACCTTC
TRBV19	NA	NA	TRBJ1-5	CASREGGPYSNQPQHF	TGTGCCAGCCGAGAGGGAGGGCCATATAGCAATCAGCCCCAGCATTTT
TRBV2	NA	many	TRBJ1-5	CASSELGGQQPQHF	TGTGCCAGCAGTGAACTGGGGGGTCAACAGCCCCAGCATTTT
TRBV28	NA	NA	TRBJ1-5	CASRLARPYSNQPQHF	TGTGCCAGCAGACTCGCCAGGCCTTATAGCAATCAGCCCCAGCATTTT
TRBV30	TRBD1	NA	TRBJ1-2	CAWDRGQANYGYTF	TGTGCCTGGGACAGGGGGCAAGCTAACTATGGCTACACCTTC
TRBV2	NA	NA	TRBJ2-1	CASRLGQGKSSYNEQFF	TGTGCCAGCAGATTGGGGCAGGGGAAGAGCTCCTACAATGAGCAGTTCTTC
TRBV24-1	NA	NA	TRBJ1-2	CATSGRADGYTF	TGTGCCACCAGTGGGCGGGCGGATGGCTACACCTTC
TRBV7-3	TRBD2	NA	TRBJ2-1	CASSPGLGRSVEQFF	TGTGCCAGCAGCCCCGGACTAGGAAGGAGCGTTGAGCAGTTCTTC
TRBV9	NA	NA	TRBJ2-7	CASSTGGLADSAGEQYF	TGTGCCAGCAGTACTGGGGGCCTAGCGGATTCGGCGGGCGAGCAGTACTTC
TRBV30	TRBD1	NA	TRBJ1-3	CAWSGDRSAGNTIYF	TGTGCCTGGAGTGGGGACAGGAGCGCTGGAAACACCATATATTTT
TRBV11-2	TRBD1	NA	TRBJ1-3	CASSAHRGVVNTIYF	TGTGCCAGCAGCGCCCACAGGGGCGTAGTGAACACCATATATTTT
TRBV3-1/TRBV3-2	NA	NA	TRBJ1-5	CASSQGSGGQPQHF	TGTGCCAGCAGCCAAGGGTCCGGGGGTCAGCCCCAGCATTTT
TRBV12-3/TRBV12-4	TRBD1	NA	TRBJ1-2	CASTPGTGGRYTF	TGTGCCAGCACTCCCGGGACAGGGGGGCGCTACACCTTC
TRBV10-3	TRBD1	NA	TRBJ2-7	CAISAPGQGTPGQYF	TGTGCCATCAGTGCTCCTGGACAGGGTACCCCAGGGCAGTACTTC
TRBV28	TRBD1	NA	TRBJ1-2	CASSSGQGYGYTF	TGTGCCAGCAGTTCGGGACAGGGGTATGGCTACACCTTC
TRBV27	TRBD2	NA	TRBJ2-7	CASRTGTTSYEQYF	TGTGCCAGCAGGACCGGGACTACCTCCTACGAGCAGTACTTC
TRBV27	NA	NA	TRBJ2-2	CASSFSTGELFF	TGTGCCAGCAGTTTTAGTACCGGGGAGCTGTTTTTT
TRBV3-1/TRBV3-2	NA	NA	TRBJ2-2	CASSQREFLTGELFF	TGTGCCAGCAGCCAACGGGAGTTTTTGACCGGGGAGCTGTTTTTT
TRBV6-5	NA	NA	TRBJ2-4	CASSPRTNQVNIQYF	TGTGCCAGCAGTCCTCGGACTAACCAGGTGAACATTCAGTACTTC